The 2 T cell receptor beta chains below were found in one sample sequenced in a study of shared clonotypes between healthy human individuals. The repertoire was sequenced with immunoSEQ multiplex PCR; TCRdb's copy has only in-frame clones and lacks some. Of some 530,000 clones listed, around 73% are singletons. Sequences were obtained from PBMCs. The origin of the receptors is a woman aged 40-49 years in good health. Some clones in this sample may be carry-over from other donors' samples.

The chain uses TRBV28 and TRBJ2-5, with D possibly being TRBD2 (5 bases). The CDR3 length is 14 residues. The V gene lost 3 bases and the J gene lost 9 bases, with 17 bases spanning the gap. The germline gives CDR1 MDHEN, CDR2 SYDVKM. The CDR3 coding sequence is TGTGCCAGCAGTTTCCCTGCCCAGCGGATGTCCCAGTACTTC. Protein: CASSFPAQRMSQYF.

The rearrangement uses TRBV9 and TRBJ2-3; the match to TRBD1 covers 10 bases. The CDR3 sequence is 15 residues long. CDR1 and CDR2 (germline): SGDLS, YYNGEE. V lost 2 bases to trimming and J lost 4 bases; unmatched junction nucleotides: 4. The CDR3 DNA sequence: TGTGCCAGCAGCGTGGGGACAGGGGAGGCAGATACGCAGTATTTT. Its protein is CASSVGTGEADTQYF.